Sequencing of this TCR beta chain was carried out in a study of blood T cell repertoires in COVID-19. Across the study: Acute and convalescent COVID-19 samples came from the United States, Italy and Spain. PBMCs, B-cell-depleted T cells, or T cells were the source of the cDNA or gDNA that made up the material.

In the source study's methods: It was from reference gene primer amplification that nucleated cell counts were estimated. Sequencing used immunoSEQ multiplex PCR; TCRdb keeps in-frame clones, though not all of them. The DNA was the basis for D and trimming; V, J and clone size are from that table. The table records 120,000 to 150,000 clones, about four fifths of them present only once. This clonotype was obtained from a human donor in a cohort sampled during active COVID-19. The material sequenced was peripheral blood.

The CDR3 DNA sequence: TGTGCCAGCAGTGTTAGCGGGAGGGGCACAGATACGCAGTATTTT. It specifies CASSVSGRGTDTQYF. The chain couples TRBV2 to TRBJ2-3; 11 bases fit TRBD2. The CDR3 is 15 amino acids. V gave up 4 bases and J gave up 1 base; unmatched junction bases: 1. CDR1 and CDR2 from the germline V gene are SNHLY and FYNNEI.